This T cell receptor beta chain emerged from a study of molecular identifiers for immune sequencing clone quantification (dated by TCRdb to 2016 to 2019). With regard to the full study: For a replicate experiment, the RNA from either approximately 20,000 or 100,000 naive CD8 T cells was divided into five aliquots, and four of those aliquots went on to sequencing. This methods study used CD8 T cells to benchmark TCR RNA copy counting and molecular-identifier clustering-based TCR repertoire sequencing (MIDCIRS).

This clonotype turned up a few times. The antigen it binds to is not known. Base quality data are lacking; no much larger clone is found one base away. Naive CD8 T cell libraries were made from about 21,000 to 970,000 sorted cells using 10%, 30% or 50% of purified RNA. On a BD FACSAria II, naive CD8 T cells were FACS-sorted as CD8+CD4-CCR7+CD45RA+ and collected into RLT Plus buffer. To test detection sensitivity, Jurkat RNA equal to approximately ten TCR copies was added to samples of about 20,000-1,000,000 naive CD8 T cells. CD8 T cells were enriched using RosetteSep CD8+ T Cell Enrichment Cocktail and Ficoll-Paque, and the enriched cells then underwent ACK red cell lysis. Beyond this particular receptor, the publication reports: Spiked-in Jurkat TCR RNA equivalent to a single cell was reported to be detectable even among approximately 1 million naive CD8 T cells. In CMV-specific effector cells, over 99% of molecules were held by clones above 20 RNA copies, whereas under 1% of molecules were held by such clones in naive cells. Modeling estimated about 3.3 recovered TCR RNA copies per cell, compared with about 10 by digital PCR, which implies about 30% capture efficiency. The naive libraries included spiked-in Jurkat TCR RNA (fewer than eleven copies' worth), and this RNA is not part of the donor repertoire. Highly expanded clone sizes could be underestimated because identical TCR molecules may share a barcode. When barcode sub-clustering was omitted, TCR diversity was inflated by chimeric consensus sequences, with chimeras reaching as high as 47%.

Library creation used PCR. Sequencing relied on a NextSeq 500. Bulk TCR libraries were generated as previously described, with the TCR primers listed in Table S5 used. Purification of total RNA was performed with the Qiagen AllPrep DNA/RNA kit. Before analysis, reads from multiple sequencing runs of one library were combined. The authors processed their data as follows. Reads were retained only if the reads had an exact TCR constant sequence, and the retained reads were trimmed to 150 nt and grouped according to their 12-nt molecular barcodes. Reads within each barcode group were sub-clustered using a 15% Levenshtein threshold, and quality-weighted consensus sequences were constructed for each RNA molecule. Non-functional sequences were discarded, and so were lower-count sequences lying one edit away from another sequence. Based on a fit of two negative binomial distributions, barcode sub-clusters having less than 20% of the maximum read count were discarded. TCRdb applied fastp at Q25 and MiXCR to the public reads, then kept only in-frame beta chains. Each record represents a unique CDR3 protein, reported with the most common genes and DNA among its rows. These V and J calls derive from TCRdb rather than the authors' analysis. The sample table shows 80,000 to 100,000 distinct CDR3 sequences, and roughly 26% are seen once. Of the sample, 0.85% to 0.95% falls within the top ten clones.

The cysteine opens and the phenylalanine closes a CDR3 of 15 amino acids. CDR3 DNA is the only sequence kept; it has 45 bases, read in frame from the first base. Cut back by 6 bases and 3 bases, the V and J ends lie 14 bases apart. The receptor comes from a human donor in good health. Some libraries in this study had Jurkat cell RNA spiked in. Material: naive CD8+ T cells from blood, with Jurkat cell RNA spiked in. Read against the paper, the sample's cell subset or site label means: FACS-sorted CD8+CD4-CCR7+CD45RA+ naive T cells. The chain is encoded by TRBV12-3 or TRBV12-4 joined to TRBJ2-2, with no reliable assignment of the D segment. The encoded CDR3 is CASSPLGPDTGELFF. The bases read TGTGCCAGCAGCCCTTTAGGACCGGACACCGGGGAGCTGTTTTTT.